This entry lists 28 T cell receptor beta chains sequenced from one sample in a study of T cell responses to AZD1222 COVID-19 vaccine. TCRdb's table, derived via immunoSEQ multiplex PCR, lists solely in-frame clones and lacks some. The sample gives over 85,000 clones, roughly four fifths of which show up once; 4% to 5% is in the top ten. The sample in question was peripheral blood, obtained on day 0 of AZD1222 vaccination. These TCRs come from an adult in good health.

J is TRBJ2-6 and V is TRBV28; D uncertain. Looked up from germline, CDR1 is MDHEN and CDR2 is SYDVKM. Trimming pared 5 bases from V and 0 bases from J, leaving 8 bases between. This CDR3 has 15 residues. CDR3 bases: TGTGCCAGCAGTCCGGCTCACTCTGGGGCCAACGTCCTGACTTTC. Its protein product is CASSPAHSGANVLTF.

This clone was detected only once. The chain employs TRBV7-2 and TRBJ1-2; the D gene is possibly TRBD1 (5 bases). Germline CDR1 SGHTA, CDR2 FQGNSA. V was cut by 1 base and J by 8 bases, with 14 bases left in between. This CDR3 is 14 amino acids long. The CDR3 bases are TGTGCCAGCAGCTTAGGAGGGACGGTGAAAGGCTACACCTTC. It yields the protein CASSLGGTVKGYTF.

This rearrangement joins TRBV19 to TRBJ2-3; 10 bases are a match to TRBD2. The CDR3 runs 16 residues. The ends lost 5 bases at V and 1 base at J; junction bases unmatched: 6. Germline CDR1 reads LNHDA; CDR2 reads SQIVND (reference sequence). CDR3: CASSSGLADGTDTQYF. The CDR3 region has the DNA TGTGCCAGTAGTTCAGGACTAGCGGATGGCACAGATACGCAGTATTTT.

Concerning this clone itself: Other DNA sequences in this sample translate to the same CDR3. The chain uses TRBV9 and TRBJ1-1; weak D call: TRBD1 (6 bases). The length of the CDR3 is 14 residues. V lost 2 bases and J lost 1, with 9 bases in between. Germline CDR1 and CDR2: SGDLS and YYNGEE. As DNA, the CDR3 is TGTGCCAGCAGCGTCGGGACACCGAACACTGAAGCTTTCTTT. Protein: CASSVGTPNTEAFF.

J is TRBJ1-1 and V is TRBV3-1 (or the pseudogene TRBV3-2); D possibly corresponds to TRBD1 (6 bases). Trimming took off 0 bases at V and 6 bases at J, with 11 bases between the two ends. CDR1 is LGHDT, CDR2 YNNKEL, per germline (reference sequence). The CDR3 contains 14 residues. CDR3 in amino acids: CASSQERTGSEAFF. The CDR3 region has the DNA TGTGCCAGCAGCCAAGAGAGAACAGGGTCTGAAGCTTTCTTT.

This sequence joins TRBV2 and TRBJ2-3, with 10 bases identical to TRBD2. Per the germline V gene, CDR1 is SNHLY and CDR2 is FYNNEI. The J segment lost 4 bases and the V segment lost 8 bases, leaving 9 bases of the junction unmatched. The CDR3 sequence is 15 residues long. CDR3 DNA sequence: TGTGCCAGCCGTCTAAGCGGGAGGGCCGCAGATACGCAGTATTTT. Translating gives CASRLSGRAADTQYF.

This clone was seen a few times. The V gene is TRBV5-1, the J gene TRBJ1-5, with D uncertain. Trimming shortened V by 2 bases and J by 2 bases, and 11 bases separated the two germline ends. This CDR3 contains 15 residues. Per the germline V gene, CDR1 is SGHRS and CDR2 is YFSETQ. The CDR3 region has the DNA TGCGCCAGCAGCTTCGGCCCGGAGGGCAATCAGCCCCAGCATTTT. Amino acid sequence: CASSFGPEGNQPQHF.

J is TRBJ1-1 and V is TRBV9; perhaps TRBD1 as D (5 bases). Trimming took off 3 bases at V and 1 base at J, with 13 bases between the two ends. The CDR3 is 15 amino acids. Looked up from germline, CDR1 is SGDLS and CDR2 is YYNGEE. In nucleotides, the CDR3 is TGTGCCAGCAGCGAAAGCCCTGGGGGGAACACTGAAGCTTTCTTT. Translation: CASSESPGGNTEAFF.

This sequence joins TRBV5-4 and TRBJ1-1; no clear D gene. The V end lost 3 bases, the J end lost 8 bases, and 11 bases lay between the germline ends. Germline assignment: CDR1 SGHNT and CDR2 YYREEE (reference sequence). The CDR3 is 12 amino acids. As DNA, the CDR3 is TGTGCCAGCAGCTGGGATGGCGGGGAAGCTTTCTTT. It translates to CASSWDGGEAFF.

The rearrangement links TRBV27 to TRBJ2-7, with 8 nucleotides matching TRBD1. Germline CDR1 and CDR2: MNHEY and SMNVEV (reference sequence). J was trimmed by 3 bases and V by 5 bases; bases with no gene match: 3. CDR3 size: 13 residues. CDR3 bases: TGTGCCAGCAGTCGGACAGGGAACTACGAGCAGTACTTC. This encodes CASSRTGNYEQYF.

The chain employs TRBV6-1 and TRBJ1-5; TRBD1 is a possible D gene (5 bases). This CDR3 comprises 14 residues. Trimming took off 1 base at V and 5 bases at J, with 9 bases between the two ends. In germline, CDR1 is MNHNS, CDR2 SASEGT. The CDR3: CASSEGGSYQPQHF. Written as DNA, the CDR3 is TGTGCCAGCAGTGAAGGGGGGTCGTATCAGCCCCAGCATTTT.

This chain links TRBV6-2 or TRBV6-3 with TRBJ1-2; 7 bases match TRBD1. The CDR3 contains 15 residues. V gave up 2 bases and J gave up 4 bases; unmatched junction bases: 7. Germline lookup yields CDR1 MNHEY and CDR2 SVGEGT. For the CDR3, the DNA is TGTGCCAGCAGTTACCCCGGACAGGCCGTCTATGGCTACACCTTC. This encodes CASSYPGQAVYGYTF.

V usage is TRBV30 and J usage is TRBJ1-1; the D is unclear. Trimming shortened V by 4 bases and J by 8 bases, and 20 bases separated the two germline ends. The CDR3 totals 14 residues. The germline CDR1 and CDR2 sequences are GTSNPN and SVGIG (reference sequence). The CDR3 is CAWTPVPIGLEAFF. Here the CDR3 DNA reads TGTGCCTGGACCCCGGTTCCGATAGGTCTAGAAGCTTTCTTT.

This clone was seen more than once but under ten times. DNA of the CDR3: TGTGCCAGCAGCTTGGAGGGCAACCGAGGGGGCTACACCTTC. It is translated as CASSLEGNRGGYTF. The genes are TRBV5-5 and TRBJ1-2; D gene unclear. The CDR3 extends over 14 amino acids. In germline, CDR1 is SGHKS, CDR2 YYEKEE (reference sequence). Trimming stripped 0 bases from V and 8 bases from J, with 14 bases between.

The V gene is TRBV7-2, the J gene TRBJ1-5, with D uncertain. CDR3 length equals 15 residues. V was shortened by 4 bases and J by 4 bases, with 14 bases between the two germline ends. Germline V gene sequence: CDR1 SGHTA, CDR2 FQGNSA. The CDR3: CASSSQVHENQPQHF. In nucleotides, the CDR3 is TGTGCCAGCAGCTCCCAGGTCCACGAGAATCAGCCCCAGCATTTT.

This clone has a count of ten or more. The chain combines TRBV6-2 or TRBV6-3 with TRBJ2-5; D is uncertain. CDR1 and CDR2 from the germline V gene are MNHEY and SVGEGT. Trimming removed 6 bases from V and 6 bases from J, with 17 bases in between. The CDR3 length is 14 residues. CDR3 nucleotide sequence: TGTGCCAGCAGCCCGCCAGTTACATCGAAGACCCAGTACTTC. It specifies CASSPPVTSKTQYF.

The chain links TRBV10-2 to TRBJ1-5, with D maybe TRBD1 (6 bases). CDR1 WSHSY and CDR2 SAAADI come from the germline V gene. The CDR3 extends over 15 amino acids. With 3 bases removed from V and 6 bases from J, the gap between germline ends came to 15 bases. CDR3 loop: CASSERGAAVQPQHF. The DNA for the CDR3 is TGCGCCAGCAGTGAACGGGGGGCTGCAGTTCAGCCCCAGCATTTT.

This rearrangement joins TRBV18 to TRBJ1-4; possibly TRBD1 for D (6 bases). The germline CDR1 and CDR2 sequences are KGHSH and LQKENI. V was trimmed by 5 bases and J by 0 bases, leaving 13 bases between them. CDR3 size: 16 residues. CDR3 nucleotide sequence: TGTGCCAGCTCAGGCGGGACACAAGCAACTAATGAAAAACTGTTTTTT. Protein: CASSGGTQATNEKLFF. Supplemented by reference TRBV18 and TRBJ1-4, the full variable domain reads NAGVMQNPRHLVRRRGQEARLRCSPMKGHSHVYWYRQLPEEGLKFMVYLQKENIIDESGMPKERFSAEFPKEGPSILRIQQVVRGDSAAYFCASSGGTQATNEKLFFGSGTQLSVL.

The rearrangement joins TRBV4-3 to TRBJ2-3, with D possibly matching TRBD2 (6 bases). Germline-derived CDR1 and CDR2 are LGHNA and YSLEER. The V and J ends lost 0 bases and 4 bases respectively, with 11 bases between them. The CDR3 runs 15 residues. This CDR3 reads CASSQDRREADTQYF. DNA for the CDR3: TGCGCCAGCAGCCAAGATAGGAGGGAAGCAGATACGCAGTATTTT.

The sample holds a few counts of this clone. The V and J genes are TRBV28 and TRBJ1-2; the D gene is possibly TRBD1 (6 bases). The germline CDR1 and CDR2 sequences are MDHEN and SYDVKM. Trimming cost V 6 bases and J 5 bases, with 22 bases left between them. This CDR3 is 16 amino acids long. The CDR3 DNA reads as TGTGCCAGCAGGACGCTATACTCAGGACAGCCTTATGGCTACACCTTC. Protein product: CASRTLYSGQPYGYTF.

This rearrangement joins TRBV28 to TRBJ2-7, with D possibly called TRBD1 or TRBD2 (7 bases each). V was clipped by 9 bases and J by 4 bases, with 16 bases between them. The germline gives CDR1 MDHEN, CDR2 SYDVKM. The CDR3 runs 13 residues. The CDR3 is CASSRGDRYEQYF. The CDR3 bases are TGTGCCAGTTCTCGGGGGGACAGATACGAGCAGTACTTC.

The V and J genes are TRBV18 and TRBJ2-7, with 7 positions matching TRBD1. From germline, CDR1 is KGHSH and CDR2 LQKENI. V lost 2 bases and J lost 1; bases outside the gene matches: 5. The CDR3 is 15 amino acids. CDR3 loop: CASSPLGTESYEQYF. Here the CDR3 DNA reads TGTGCCAGCTCACCATTGGGGACAGAATCCTACGAGCAGTACTTC.

This rearrangement joins TRBV10-3 to TRBJ2-5; perhaps D is TRBD1 or TRBD2 (5 bases each). The CDR3 contains 13 residues. Germline CDR1 and CDR2: ENHRY and SYGVKD. Trimming pared 5 bases from V and 7 bases from J, leaving 14 bases between. The CDR3 region is CAISPGLGRTQYF. The DNA of the CDR3 is TGTGCCATCAGTCCCGGACTGGGGCGGACCCAGTACTTC.

The chain is built from TRBV7-8 and TRBJ1-6, with D possibly matching TRBD1 (6 bases). V dropped 5 bases and J dropped 9 bases, with 17 bases sitting between them. Germline loops: CDR1 SGHVS, CDR2 FQNEAQ. CDR3 length: 15 amino acids. The CDR3 bases are TGTGCCAGCAGCCCCACCAGGGGTGGGAGTTCACCCCTCCACTTT. The encoded protein is CASSPTRGGSSPLHF.

The chain's CDR3 is CASSQTLGQGIIYEQYF. The CDR3 DNA is TGTGCCAGCAGCCAGACGCTCGGACAGGGCATAATATACGAGCAGTACTTC. The chain uses TRBV3-1 (or the pseudogene TRBV3-2) and TRBJ2-7, with 8 bases that match TRBD1. J gave up 4 bases and V 3 bases, and 14 bases lay outside the gene matches. This CDR3 is built from 17 residues. CDR1 and CDR2 from the germline V gene are LGHDT and YNNKEL (reference sequence).

This chain uses TRBV28 with TRBJ2-7; D is possibly TRBD1 (6 bases). Between the trimmed V and J ends, which lost 7 bases and 0 bases, there was a span of 19 bases. This CDR3 comprises 16 residues. From germline, CDR1 is MDHEN and CDR2 SYDVKM. CDR3 amino acids: CASTPPFGRGSYEQYF. CDR3 nucleotide sequence: TGTGCCAGCACTCCCCCATTCGGCAGGGGCTCCTACGAGCAGTACTTC. Drawing the rest from reference TRBV28 and TRBJ2-7, the complete variable domain is DVKVTQSSRYLVKRTGEKVFLECVQDMDHENMFWYRQDPGLGLRLIYFSYDVKMKEKGDIPEGYSVSREKKERFSLILESASTNQTSMYLCASTPPFGRGSYEQYFGPGTRLTVT.

This sequence joins TRBV5-5 and TRBJ1-2; TRBD1 matches at 9 bases. Germline CDR1 reads SGHKS; CDR2 reads YYEKEE (reference sequence). This CDR3 contains 13 residues. Trimming at V came to 5 bases and at J to 5 bases, leaving 4 bases not matched to a gene. The CDR3 spells CASSVDRGYGYTF. CDR3 nucleotides: TGTGCCAGCAGTGTGGACAGGGGATATGGCTACACCTTC.

The chain employs TRBV5-1 and TRBJ1-1, with 7 bases matching TRBD1. The CDR3 spans 13 residues. Germline V lookup: CDR1 SGHRS, CDR2 YFSETQ. Trimming cost V 6 bases and J 0 bases; bases outside gene matches: 2. CDR3 region: CASTQGVNTEAFF. CDR3 DNA sequence: TGCGCCAGCACGCAGGGGGTGAACACTGAAGCTTTCTTT.